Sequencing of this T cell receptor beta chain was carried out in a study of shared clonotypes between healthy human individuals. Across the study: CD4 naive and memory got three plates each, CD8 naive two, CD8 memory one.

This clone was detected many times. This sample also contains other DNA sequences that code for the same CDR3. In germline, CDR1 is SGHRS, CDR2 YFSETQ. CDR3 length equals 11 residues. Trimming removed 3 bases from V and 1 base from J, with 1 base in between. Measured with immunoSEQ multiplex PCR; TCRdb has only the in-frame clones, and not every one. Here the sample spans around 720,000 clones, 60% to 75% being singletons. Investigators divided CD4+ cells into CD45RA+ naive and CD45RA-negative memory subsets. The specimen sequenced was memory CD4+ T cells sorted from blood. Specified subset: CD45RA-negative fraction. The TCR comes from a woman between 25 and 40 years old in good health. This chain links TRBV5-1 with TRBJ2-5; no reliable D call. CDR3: CASSSQETQYF. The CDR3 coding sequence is TGCGCCAGCAGCTCCCAAGAGACCCAGTACTTC.